The rows below give T cell receptor beta chains drawn from one sample of a study of cytomegalovirus exposure and HLA in healthy donors. Clones were sequenced by immunoSEQ multiplex PCR, and TCRdb holds only the in-frame ones, with some missing. The sample yields roughly 98,000 clones, roughly 70% seen once. What was sequenced was PBMCs. These receptors were obtained from a man aged 50 to 60 in good health and CMV-seronegative. Both conserved end residues are part of each CDR3. The D gene is left open where the match is weak.

DNA	CDR3	V	J	D
TGCGCCAGCAGCTTGAGCAGGGCTGGCATGAACACTGAAGCTTTCTTT	CASSLSRAGMNTEAFF	TRBV5-1	TRBJ1-1	.
TGTGCCAGCAGTCCTGGACAGGGGACCCCAGATACGCAGTATTTT	CASSPGQGTPDTQYF	TRBV2	TRBJ2-3	TRBD1
TGTGCCAGCAGCCGAGGACAGGGTTCCTACGAGCAGTACTTC	CASSRGQGSYEQYF	TRBV6-5	TRBJ2-7	TRBD1
TGTGCCAGCAGCACCAGGGTGGTTCAAGAGACCCAGTACTTC	CASSTRVVQETQYF	TRBV7-6	TRBJ2-5	.
TGTGCCAGCGGACAACTAGCAGGGACCGGGGAGCTGTTTTTT	CASGQLAGTGELFF	TRBV27	TRBJ2-2	.
TGTGCCAGCATCACGGGACTAGCGGGAGTCAGGGGTAGCACAGATACGCAGTATTTT	CASITGLAGVRGSTDTQYF	TRBV7-9	TRBJ2-3	TRBD2
TGTGCCAGCAGAGCCGGGGGCTCTGGAAACACCATATATTTT	CASRAGGSGNTIYF	TRBV7-2	TRBJ1-3	.
TGTGCCAGCAGCCAAGATGCCGGGGGTGAGAATGAGCAGTTCTTC	CASSQDAGGENEQFF	TRBV4-2	TRBJ2-1	.
TGTGCCAGCAGCTCTGACAGGGGGCGAGGCTACACCTTC	CASSSDRGRGYTF	TRBV11-1	TRBJ1-2	TRBD1
TGTGCCAGCAGCTTCGACAGTCTGAGGGCTTTCTTT	CASSFDSLRAFF	TRBV7-9	TRBJ1-1	.